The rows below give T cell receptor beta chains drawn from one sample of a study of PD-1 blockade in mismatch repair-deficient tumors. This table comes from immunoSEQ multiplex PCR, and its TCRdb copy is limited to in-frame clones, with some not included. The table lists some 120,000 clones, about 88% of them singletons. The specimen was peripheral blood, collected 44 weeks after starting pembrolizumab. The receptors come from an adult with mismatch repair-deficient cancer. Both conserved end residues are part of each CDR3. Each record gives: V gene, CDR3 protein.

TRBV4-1 CASSHRDQVPAQYF
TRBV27 CASSISTGWNEQFF
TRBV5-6 CASSLDPLGDQETQYF
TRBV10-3 CAISQEIGLAGDARVGEQFF
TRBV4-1 CASSQLGGVTDTQYF
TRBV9 CASSVVAGVGNEQFF
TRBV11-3 CASSPRPGQTYSGANVLTF
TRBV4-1 CASSQSRTGQEAFF
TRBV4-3 CASSQESVAYEQYF
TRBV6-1 CASSEWGSGRTPYNEQFF
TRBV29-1 CSVEDRDRSNYGYTF
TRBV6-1 CASSEAQGLSYEQYF
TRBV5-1 CASSLAGNTGELFF
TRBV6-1 CASSPLTGWGEKLFF
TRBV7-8 CASSLQLTGMSRNEQYF
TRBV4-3 CASSQVTGATDTQYF
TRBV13 CASSLLGSETYEQYF
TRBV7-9 CASSLSSDRVQAFF
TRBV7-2 CASSLYQGAGTEAFF
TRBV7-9 CASSNRAEAGNTIYF
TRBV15 CATSRDRGGTRELFF
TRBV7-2 CASSLVSTVDTQYF
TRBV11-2 CASSLEVRAKNIQYF
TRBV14 CASSQDLSGIYEQYF
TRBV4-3 CASSQEPGFGQPQHF
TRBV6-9 CASSWGQGASGYTF
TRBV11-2 CASSLDPDRNEKLFF
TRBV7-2 CASSLVGLAGYEQYF
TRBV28 CASSFGGRAYEQYF
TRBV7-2 CASSFNNEQFF
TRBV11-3 CASSPLRSGLHEQYF
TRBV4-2 CASSPGGGGPGGELFF
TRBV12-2 CASRLALGYTF